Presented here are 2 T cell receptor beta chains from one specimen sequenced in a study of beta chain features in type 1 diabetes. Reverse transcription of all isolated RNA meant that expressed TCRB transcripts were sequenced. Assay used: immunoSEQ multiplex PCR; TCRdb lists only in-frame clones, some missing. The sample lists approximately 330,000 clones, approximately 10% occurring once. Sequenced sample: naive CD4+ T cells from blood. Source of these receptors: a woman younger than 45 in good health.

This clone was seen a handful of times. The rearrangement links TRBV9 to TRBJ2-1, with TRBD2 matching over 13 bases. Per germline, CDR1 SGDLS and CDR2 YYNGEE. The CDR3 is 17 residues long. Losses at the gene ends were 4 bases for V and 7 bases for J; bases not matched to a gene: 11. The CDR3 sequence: CASSPHSGTSGTNEQFF. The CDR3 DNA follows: TGTGCCAGCAGCCCCCACTCCGGGACTAGCGGGACGAATGAGCAGTTCTTC.

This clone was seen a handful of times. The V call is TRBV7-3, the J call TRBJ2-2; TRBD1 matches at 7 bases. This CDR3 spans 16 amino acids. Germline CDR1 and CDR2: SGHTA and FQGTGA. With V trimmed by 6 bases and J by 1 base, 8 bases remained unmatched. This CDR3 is CASSLLGGRNTGELFF. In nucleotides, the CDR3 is TGTGCCAGCAGTCTATTAGGGGGCCGGAACACCGGGGAGCTGTTTTTT.